The source of this T cell receptor beta chain is a study of T cell repertoires in cytomegalovirus infection. The CDR3 has 14 amino acids. Germline-derived CDR1 and CDR2 are SGHVS and FNYEAQ. Trimming took 4 bases from V and 5 from J; bases not matched to a gene: 6. This clonotype was counted between two and nine times. Its antigen remains unknown. Each CDR3 protein is one row after TCRdb ran MiXCR on the reads. The sample yields 230,000 or so distinct CDR3 sequences, 35% to 45% seen once. The sequences come from CD8+ T cells from cultured PBMCs, collected from culture after CMV antigen stimulation. The origin of this receptor is a human donor in good health (CMV status not recorded). Some clones in this sample may be carry-over from other donors' samples. The chain links TRBV7-6 to TRBJ2-7, with TRBD1 matching over 9 bases. CDR3 coding DNA: TGTGCCAGCAGCTCCCGGGACAGGGATCACGAGCAGTACTTC. Translation gives CASSSRDRDHEQYF.